This TCR beta chain appears in the sequencing data of a study of post-analysis software for immune sequencing data. Study overall: Included among the disease courses, which were recorded for the cohort, were relapsing-remitting, secondary progressive and progressive-relapsing multiple sclerosis.

This clonotype was detected only a few times. Its antigen is unknown. Unique-molecular-identifier-tagged TCR beta cDNA libraries were used. Each CDR3 protein gets one entry after TCRdb re-called the PCR reads with MiXCR. The profile shows over 700,000 distinct CDR3 sequences, 25% to 30% of them singletons. General observations from the study: The F measure placed samples prepared in the same batch into strongly shared clusters. Patients showed TRBV5-6, TRBV5-1 and TRBV20-1 among roughly five TRBV segments more frequent than in controls.

The CDR3 spans 12 residues. CDR1 is DFQATT and CDR2 is SNEGSKA in the germline V gene (reference sequence). The V end was cut by 0 bases, the J end by 13 bases, with 15 bases between. This receptor was taken from a girl aged 10 to 17 with multiple sclerosis. The rearrangement joins TRBV20-1 to TRBJ1-2, with D perhaps matching TRBD1 (6 bases). The material sequenced was blood. The CDR3 DNA follows: TGCAGTGCTAGAGACCCAGGGGTTAGGAGCACCTTC. Translating it yields CSARDPGVRSTF.